The rows below give T cell receptor beta chains drawn from one sample of a study of TIL therapy for anti-PD-1-resistant metastatic lung cancer. Data came from immunoSEQ multiplex PCR; TCRdb stores just in-frame clones and leaves some out. The sample lists under 100,000 clones, about 71% occurring once. Sequenced material: tumor tissue, taken at baseline. The receptors originated from a person aged 25 to 85 with non-small cell lung cancer. Both conserved end residues are part of each CDR3. D genes are given only for firm matches. Expanded clones get a size class; other rows say once, few or many, or leave the size out.

TRBJ2-1,few,TRBD2,TRBV5-4,TGTGCCAGCACTTCGTGGGGACTAGGATACAATGAGCAGTTCTTC,CASTSWGLGYNEQFF
TRBJ1-1,few,NA,TRBV11-2,TGTGCCAGCAGCTTACAGGGTTATGAAGCTTTCTTT,CASSLQGYEAFF
TRBJ2-7,NA,TRBD1,TRBV7-2,TGTGCCAGCAGCGCCAGGGACAGCCTCTACGAGCAGTACTTC,CASSARDSLYEQYF
TRBJ1-4,NA,NA,TRBV28,TGTGCCAGCAGTGACCGGGACGTATACGAAAAACTGTTTTTT,CASSDRDVYEKLFF
TRBJ2-1,NA,TRBD1,TRBV7-3,TGTGCCAGCAGCTTAGGCCCCGCCCCGGGACAGGGGTTGAATGAGCAGTTCTTC,CASSLGPAPGQGLNEQFF
TRBJ1-1,many,NA,TRBV30,TGTGCCTGGAGTCTCACAACCTTCGGAGCTTTCTTT,CAWSLTTFGAFF
TRBJ1-1,NA,NA,TRBV18,TGTGCCAGCTCTCAGGTGTCAAACACTGAAGCTTTCTTT,CASSQVSNTEAFF
TRBJ2-7,NA,NA,TRBV2,TGTGCCAGCAGTGGCGTTCAGGGGTTCTCCTACGAGCAGTACTTC,CASSGVQGFSYEQYF
TRBJ2-5,NA,NA,TRBV19,TGTGCCAGTAGTATGGGAACCCCCCTCGGACAGCAAGAGACCCAGTACTTC,CASSMGTPLGQQETQYF
TRBJ2-3,NA,TRBD1,TRBV2,TGTGCCAGCAGGGGTAGACAGGGATATACGCAGTATTTT,CASRGRQGYTQYF
TRBJ1-2,NA,NA,TRBV9,TGTGCCAGCAGCGCGTTGAGTGGGGGCCGTGGCTACACCTTC,CASSALSGGRGYTF
TRBJ2-3,once,NA,TRBV21-1,TGTGCCAGCACCAAGCGCGACAGGGGGGGACGTGGGACAGATACGCAGTATTTT,CASTKRDRGGRGTDTQYF
TRBJ2-5,medium-sized,TRBD2,TRBV19,TGTGCCAGTAGTATACAACTAGCGGGAGTAGAGACCCAGTACTTC,CASSIQLAGVETQYF
TRBJ2-5,NA,TRBD1,TRBV12-3/TRBV12-4,TGTGCCAGCGGGGACAGGGGATGGGAGACCCAGTACTTC,CASGDRGWETQYF
TRBJ2-2,NA,NA,TRBV24-1,TGTGCCACCAGTCCCACCACGACAACCCTTGGGACCGGGGAGCTGTTTTTT,CATSPTTTTLGTGELFF
TRBJ2-1,NA,NA,TRBV28,TGTGCCAGCAGTTTATCTGGACGCGGAAATGAGCAGTTCTTC,CASSLSGRGNEQFF
TRBJ2-7,NA,NA,TRBV11-2,TGTGCCAGCAGCCCCCAGGGGTACGAGCAGTACTTC,CASSPQGYEQYF
TRBJ2-1,NA,TRBD2,TRBV7-6,TGTGCCAGCAGCCCGGGACTAGCGGGGAAAGAGCAGTTCTTC,CASSPGLAGKEQFF
TRBJ1-4,NA,NA,TRBV7-2,TGTGCCAGCAGCTTAGCTGGACTCGGTGAAAAACTGTTTTTT,CASSLAGLGEKLFF
TRBJ2-4,few,TRBD1,TRBV5-1,TGCGCCAGCAGCTTGGAGGGACAGGAGGTGAACATTCAGTACTTC,CASSLEGQEVNIQYF
TRBJ1-1,NA,NA,TRBV7-2,TGTGCCAGCAGCTCTCCCCTACCCCCGAGGACTGAAGCTTTCTTT,CASSSPLPPRTEAFF
TRBJ2-7,few,TRBD2,TRBV27,TGTGCCAGTAGGGGGGGCAGCGGGGGAGCGCGGGAGCAGTACTTC,CASRGGSGGAREQYF
TRBJ2-7,NA,TRBD1,TRBV7-9,TGTGCCAGCAGCTCGGACAGGGGGGTATACGAGCAGTACTTC,CASSSDRGVYEQYF
TRBJ2-7,NA,TRBD1,TRBV28,TGTGCCAGCAGACGACAGGGACCTCAAGGGGCCTACGAGCAGTACTTC,CASRRQGPQGAYEQYF
TRBJ2-5,NA,NA,TRBV9,TGTGCCAGCAGCCCCCGGGACGGACGGTTCATGGGGACCCAGTACTTC,CASSPRDGRFMGTQYF
TRBJ1-5,NA,NA,TRBV6-5,TGTGCCAGCAGCTCCCAAAGGGGACAGCCCCAGCATTTT,CASSSQRGQPQHF
TRBJ2-5,NA,NA,TRBV19,TGTGCCAGTAAGAGGTCAGGGGACCAAGAGACCCAGTACTTC,CASKRSGDQETQYF
TRBJ1-2,few,NA,TRBV4-1,TGCGCCAGCAGCCAAGGGTCTGGTGGCTACACCTTC,CASSQGSGGYTF
TRBJ2-1,NA,TRBD1,TRBV5-8,TGTGCCAGCAGCTTGGGGACAGGGGGCGCCTACAATGAGCAGTTCTTC,CASSLGTGGAYNEQFF
TRBJ1-6,NA,TRBD1,TRBV9,TGTGCCAGCAGCGTAGGACAGGGCTCCTTCTCACCCCTCCACTTT,CASSVGQGSFSPLHF
TRBJ2-5,NA,TRBD2,TRBV7-2,TGTGCCAGCAGCCCCAGACCACTAGCGGGGGGGCCGTTGAAAGAGACCCAGTACTTC,CASSPRPLAGGPLKETQYF
TRBJ2-5,NA,NA,TRBV18,TGTGCCAGCTCACCACCAGGCCTCGGGGGCCGCCCGGAGACCCAGTACTTC,CASSPPGLGGRPETQYF
TRBJ1-6,few,NA,TRBV27,TGTGCCAGCAGGTGGGACTGGAATTCACCCCTCCACTTT,CASRWDWNSPLHF
TRBJ2-6,NA,NA,TRBV9,TGTGCCAGCAGCGTAGAACCCCGGGGTTCGTATGGGGCCAACGTCCTGACTTTC,CASSVEPRGSYGANVLTF
TRBJ1-2,NA,NA,TRBV19,TGTGCCAGTAGCAACCTCCGGGGTTCTTTTAACTATGGCTACACCTTC,CASSNLRGSFNYGYTF
TRBJ2-1,NA,NA,TRBV29-1,TGCAGCGTTGAAACGAGGGCAGACAATGAGCAGTTCTTC,CSVETRADNEQFF
TRBJ2-2,NA,NA,TRBV21-1,TGTGCCAGCAGCCATCCAAAGGGAATGGGCGGGGAGCTGTTTTTT,CASSHPKGMGGELFF
TRBJ2-1,NA,NA,TRBV11-2,TGTGCCAGCAGCGAGAGAGGGGGATCGGGCAATGAGCAGTTCTTC,CASSERGGSGNEQFF
TRBJ2-7,NA,TRBD1,TRBV7-9,TGTGCCCTTACTTTAACGGGACAGCCTTACGAGCAGTACTTC,CALTLTGQPYEQYF
TRBJ2-3,few,NA,TRBV24-1,TGTGCCACCAGTGATCGAACGGTTTTGGATACGCAGTATTTT,CATSDRTVLDTQYF
TRBJ2-3,NA,NA,TRBV10-3,TGTGCCATCAGTGAAGGACCCGGAGATACAGATACGCAGTATTTT,CAISEGPGDTDTQYF
TRBJ2-1,few,NA,TRBV7-2,TGTGCCAGCAGCTTAGTCGGGAGCCGGGGGAATGAGCAGTTCTTC,CASSLVGSRGNEQFF